The rows below give T cell receptor beta chains drawn from one sample of a study of cytomegalovirus exposure and HLA in healthy donors. Only in-frame clones appear in the TCRdb table, and some are missing; sequencing was by immunoSEQ multiplex PCR. The table shows some 40,000 clones, with 60% to 70% occurring only once. Sequencing was performed on PBMCs. Source of these receptors: a man aged 40-49 years in good health and CMV-seronegative. CDR3s include the opening cysteine and the closing phenylalanine or tryptophan. Fields, in order: clone size, D gene, V gene, J gene, CDR3 DNA, CDR3 protein. A D gene is named only where the DNA matches it firmly. Clone size is shown for a subset of rows, as once, few, many or a class of expanded clone.

>once|.|TRBV20-1|TRBJ2-7
TGCAGTGCTAGAGGAGGGCTCGAGCAGTACTTC
CSARGGLEQYF
>.|.|TRBV4-1|TRBJ2-1
TGCGCCAGCAGCCCAGCGGGCGGCGATGAGCAGTTCTTC
CASSPAGGDEQFF
>.|.|TRBV6-1|TRBJ1-6
TGTGCCAGCAGTGAAGCGTTGGACAGCCGTAATTCACCCCTCCACTTT
CASSEALDSRNSPLHF
>.|TRBD2|TRBV5-1|TRBJ2-3
TGCGCCAGCAGCGCGACTAGCGGGGGCCTCACAGATACGCAGTATTTT
CASSATSGGLTDTQYF
>few|.|TRBV28|TRBJ1-4
TGTGCCAGCAACAGGGTTCTTGAAAAACTGTTTTTT
CASNRVLEKLFF
>.|TRBD1|TRBV19|TRBJ1-2
TGTGCCAGTAGCTATACCGGGACAGGGGCTAACTATGGCTACACCTTC
CASSYTGTGANYGYTF
>.|TRBD1|TRBV28|TRBJ1-6
TGTGCCAGCAGTTTGGGACAGGGAGAGACCTCACCCCTCCACTTT
CASSLGQGETSPLHF
>.|.|TRBV30|TRBJ1-6
TGTGCCTGGTCGGAGATTTGGAATTCACCCCTCCACTTT
CAWSEIWNSPLHF
>.|.|TRBV29-1|TRBJ2-7
TGCAGCGTTGCCGAACCCGGGGGAGTCTGGGAGCAGTACTTC
CSVAEPGGVWEQYF
>.|TRBD2|TRBV6-6|TRBJ2-7
TGTGCCAGCAGTTCCCCTAGCGGGGGGTCCTACGAGCAGTACTTC
CASSSPSGGSYEQYF
>.|TRBD1|TRBV5-1|TRBJ1-1
TGCGCCAGCACCGACCGGGACAGGGGACAATATGAAGCTTTCTTT
CASTDRDRGQYEAFF
>few|.|TRBV5-5|TRBJ1-1
TGTGCCAGCAAATATCCAGGGAACACTGAAGCTTTCTTT
CASKYPGNTEAFF
>.|TRBD1|TRBV28|TRBJ2-3
TGTGCCAGCAGGGGACAGGGGAAATCCTTCGGCACAGATACGCAGTATTTT
CASRGQGKSFGTDTQYF
>.|.|TRBV7-3|TRBJ2-5
TGTGCCAGCAGCTTATCTGGCGGGGGAGGGGGGACCCAGTACTTC
CASSLSGGGGGTQYF
>.|.|TRBV28|TRBJ1-1
TGTGCCAGCAGTTTCGTGAGGGGGGGAACTGAAGCTTTCTTT
CASSFVRGGTEAFF
>.|.|TRBV27|TRBJ2-7
TGTGCCAGCAGTTCTATCTACGACAGCTACGAGCAGTACTTC
CASSSIYDSYEQYF
>once|TRBD2|TRBV6-6|TRBJ2-3
TGTGCCAGCAACCTAGCGGGGACGCGGGATACGCAGTATTTT
CASNLAGTRDTQYF
>once|TRBD1|TRBV28|TRBJ1-5
TGTGCCAGCACTTACAATGACAGGGCGGTCCAGCATTTT
CASTYNDRAVQHF
>.|.|TRBV7-2|TRBJ2-2
TGTGCCAGCAGCTTACAGGGGTCGGCCCCAACTTCGAACACCGGGGAGCTGTTTTTT
CASSLQGSAPTSNTGELFF
>.|.|TRBV25-1|TRBJ1-2
TGTGCCAGCAGGTTCGGGGGCTATGGCTACACCTTC
CASRFGGYGYTF
>.|TRBD1|TRBV30|TRBJ1-2
TGTGCCTGGAGTACACGGACAGGGGGCGTCAGCTACACCTTC
CAWSTRTGGVSYTF
>.|.|TRBV7-2|TRBJ2-3
TGTGCCAGCAGCTTCGGAGTCGGGGTCACAGATACGCAGTATTTT
CASSFGVGVTDTQYF
>few|TRBD1|TRBV13|TRBJ2-7
TGTGCCAGCAGCTCTCGCCGGACAGGGGGCAGCTACGAGCAGTACTTC
CASSSRRTGGSYEQYF
>.|.|TRBV7-2|TRBJ1-1
TGTGCCAGCAGCCCCGGCAGGGAGAACACTGAAGCTTTCTTT
CASSPGRENTEAFF
>few|.|TRBV13|TRBJ1-4
TGTGCCAGCAGCTCTCTAAGGGGGGGGCTTGGCGAAAAACTGTTTTTT
CASSSLRGGLGEKLFF
>.|.|TRBV25-1|TRBJ1-5
TGTGCCAGCAGTTTTTCGGGGGGCCAGCCCCAGCATTTT
CASSFSGGQPQHF
>.|.|TRBV4-1|TRBJ2-7
TGCGCCAGCAGCCAAGTGTCAGGGGGGACCTACGAGCAGTACTTC
CASSQVSGGTYEQYF
>.|TRBD1|TRBV10-3|TRBJ1-2
TGTGCCATCAGCCCCGGGACAGGGAACTACACCTTC
CAISPGTGNYTF
>.|.|TRBV5-6|TRBJ1-1
TGTGCCAGCAGCTTGGCCGGGAGAGCTTTCTTT
CASSLAGRAFF
>few|TRBD1|TRBV11-2|TRBJ1-6
TGTGCCAGCAAGAACAGGGGCAGGTCCTATAATTCACCCCTCCACTTT
CASKNRGRSYNSPLHF
>.|.|TRBV5-1|TRBJ1-1
TGCGCCAGCAGCTTGGGGGAGGGGTTGAACACTGAAGCTTTCTTT
CASSLGEGLNTEAFF
>.|.|TRBV4-1|TRBJ1-1
TGCGCCAGCAGCCCAGGTAGGGGCAGGAACACTGAAGCTTTCTTT
CASSPGRGRNTEAFF
>.|.|TRBV19|TRBJ2-7
TGTGCCACTAGCGAACAGGCAGTCTCCTACGAGCAGTACTTC
CATSEQAVSYEQYF
>.|.|TRBV6-5|TRBJ2-1
TGTGCCAGCAGAACCGACAGTGGCTCCTACAATGAGCAGTTCTTC
CASRTDSGSYNEQFF
>few|TRBD1|TRBV6-1|TRBJ1-6
TGTGCCAGCGCCACGGACAGGGATTCACCCCTCCACTTT
CASATDRDSPLHF
>.|.|TRBV5-8|TRBJ1-1
TGTGCCAGCAACCCCGTGAGGATAAACACTGAAGCTTTCTTT
CASNPVRINTEAFF
>.|TRBD1|TRBV6-5|TRBJ1-5
TGTGCCAGCAGTTCCACAGGGGGACAGCCCCAGCATTTT
CASSSTGGQPQHF
>.|TRBD1|TRBV6-5|TRBJ1-5
TGTGCCAGCAGTTACTCAACAGGGGGCGGGCAGCCCCAGCATTTT
CASSYSTGGGQPQHF
>.|.|TRBV30|TRBJ2-5
TGTGCCTGGAGCCTTGTCTACGAGACCCAGTACTTC
CAWSLVYETQYF